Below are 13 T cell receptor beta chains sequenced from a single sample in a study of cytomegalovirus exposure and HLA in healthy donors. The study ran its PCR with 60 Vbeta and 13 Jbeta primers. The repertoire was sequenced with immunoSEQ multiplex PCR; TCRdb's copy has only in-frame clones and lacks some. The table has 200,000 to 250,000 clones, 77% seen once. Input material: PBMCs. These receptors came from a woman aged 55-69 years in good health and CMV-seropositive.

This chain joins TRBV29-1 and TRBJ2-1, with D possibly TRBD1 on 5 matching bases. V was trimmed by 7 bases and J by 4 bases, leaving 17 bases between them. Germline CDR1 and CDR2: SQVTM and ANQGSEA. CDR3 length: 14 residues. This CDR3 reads CSDLGRTRYNEQFF. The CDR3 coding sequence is TGCAGCGACTTAGGTCGGACAAGGTACAATGAGCAGTTCTTC.

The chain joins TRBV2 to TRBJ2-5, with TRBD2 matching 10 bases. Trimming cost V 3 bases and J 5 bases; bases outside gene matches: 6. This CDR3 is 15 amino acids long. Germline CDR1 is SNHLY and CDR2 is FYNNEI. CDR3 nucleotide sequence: TGTGCCAGCAGTGACGTAGCGGGGGGCTTGGAGACCCAGTACTTC. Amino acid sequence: CASSDVAGGLETQYF.

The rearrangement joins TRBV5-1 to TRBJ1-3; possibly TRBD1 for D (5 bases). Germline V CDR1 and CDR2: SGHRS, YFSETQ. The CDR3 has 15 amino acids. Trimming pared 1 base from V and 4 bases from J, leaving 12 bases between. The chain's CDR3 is CASSLKGPGGNTIYF. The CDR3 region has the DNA TGCGCCAGCAGCTTGAAGGGTCCAGGGGGAAACACCATATATTTT.

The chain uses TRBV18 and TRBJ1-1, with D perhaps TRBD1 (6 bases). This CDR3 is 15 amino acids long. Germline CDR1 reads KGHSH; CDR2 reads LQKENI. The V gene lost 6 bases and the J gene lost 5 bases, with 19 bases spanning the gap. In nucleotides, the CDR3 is TGTGCCAGCTCGCCCATGGGACAAAGGGGAACTGAAGCTTTCTTT. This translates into CASSPMGQRGTEAFF.

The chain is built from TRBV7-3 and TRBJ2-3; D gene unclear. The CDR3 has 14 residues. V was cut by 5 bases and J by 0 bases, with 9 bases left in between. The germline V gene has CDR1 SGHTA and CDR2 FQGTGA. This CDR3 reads CASSPSTSTDTQYF. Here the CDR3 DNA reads TGTGCCAGCAGCCCCTCTACTAGCACAGATACGCAGTATTTT.

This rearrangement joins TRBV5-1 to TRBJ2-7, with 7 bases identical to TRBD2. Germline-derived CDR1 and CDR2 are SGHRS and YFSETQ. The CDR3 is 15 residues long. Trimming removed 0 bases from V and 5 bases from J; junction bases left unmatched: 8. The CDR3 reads CASSLVGWGGDEQYF. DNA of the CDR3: TGCGCCAGCAGCTTGGTGGGGTGGGGAGGGGACGAGCAGTACTTC.

The CDR3, as DNA: TGCGCCAGCAGCCTGAACCCGGGACAGGGAGGGACCGGGGAGCTGTTTTTT. It translates to CASSLNPGQGGTGELFF. V and J are TRBV5-1 and TRBJ2-2; 9 nucleotides align to TRBD1. Germline V gene data show CDR1 as SGHRS and CDR2 as YFSETQ. This CDR3 contains 17 residues. Trimming took 4 bases from V and 5 from J; bases not matched to a gene: 12.

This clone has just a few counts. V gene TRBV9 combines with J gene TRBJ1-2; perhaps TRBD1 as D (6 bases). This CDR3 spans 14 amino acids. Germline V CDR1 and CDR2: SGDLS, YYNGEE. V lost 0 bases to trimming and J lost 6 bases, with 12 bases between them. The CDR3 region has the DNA TGTGCCAGCAGCGTAGGCAGGACAGTAAATGGCTACACCTTC. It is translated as CASSVGRTVNGYTF.

This chain's CDR3 is CASSSRSGGSYEQYF. CDR3 nucleotides: TGTGCCAGCAGTTCCCGTAGCGGGGGGTCCTACGAGCAGTACTTC. This rearrangement joins TRBV27 to TRBJ2-7; 10 bases align to TRBD2. The CDR3 sequence is 15 residues long. The germline gives CDR1 MNHEY, CDR2 SMNVEV (reference sequence). V lost 4 bases and J lost 1; bases outside the gene matches: 4.

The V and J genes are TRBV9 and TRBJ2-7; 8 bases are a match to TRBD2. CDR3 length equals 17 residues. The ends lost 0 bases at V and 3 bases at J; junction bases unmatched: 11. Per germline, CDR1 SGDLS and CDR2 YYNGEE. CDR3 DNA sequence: TGTGCCAGCAGCGTAGGGCCGACTAGCGAATACAACTACGAGCAGTACTTC. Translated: CASSVGPTSEYNYEQYF.

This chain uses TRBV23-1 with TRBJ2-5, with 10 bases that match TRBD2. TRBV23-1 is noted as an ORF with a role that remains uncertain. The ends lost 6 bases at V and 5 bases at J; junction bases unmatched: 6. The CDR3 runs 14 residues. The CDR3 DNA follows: TGCGCCAGCAGGGGACTAGCGTTTGGGGAGACCCAGTACTTC. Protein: CASRGLAFGETQYF.

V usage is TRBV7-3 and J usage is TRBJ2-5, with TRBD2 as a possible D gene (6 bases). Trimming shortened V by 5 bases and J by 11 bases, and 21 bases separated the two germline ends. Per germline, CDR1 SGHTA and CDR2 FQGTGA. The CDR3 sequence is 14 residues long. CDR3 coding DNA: TGTGCCAGCAGCCCCGATGGACTATCTTTGGAGCAGTACTTC. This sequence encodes CASSPDGLSLEQYF.

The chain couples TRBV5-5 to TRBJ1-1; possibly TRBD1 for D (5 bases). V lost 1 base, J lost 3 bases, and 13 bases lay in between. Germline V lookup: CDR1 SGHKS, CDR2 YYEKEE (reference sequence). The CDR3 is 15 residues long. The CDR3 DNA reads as TGTGCCAGCAGCTTGAGGGGCTCGGGGGACACTGAAGCTTTCTTT. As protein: CASSLRGSGDTEAFF.